This T cell receptor beta chain is from a study of beta chain features in type 1 diabetes. Findings and limits, study-wide: The study found moderately but significantly shorter TCRB CDR3s in all four CD4+ subsets of Type 1 diabetes patients.

V was clipped by 4 bases and J by 0 bases; unmatched bases: 7. Germline CDR1 and CDR2: SGHNT and YYREEE (reference sequence). This CDR3 region has 16 residues. This clone was counted only a few times. Its antigen remains unidentified. Every isolated RNA sample was fully reverse transcribed, so sequencing captured expressed TCRB transcripts. Clones were read by immunoSEQ multiplex PCR, and TCRdb kept only the in-frame ones, dropping some. The top ten clones hold about 0.045% of a sample with almost 350,000 clones, roughly a fifth of them seen once. By way of CD45RO/CCR7/CD25/CD127/CD95/CD27, the CD4+ regulatory, stem cell-like memory, central memory and naive cells were sorted.

This TCR came from a woman between 18 and 29 years old in good health. The rearrangement joins TRBV5-4 to TRBJ2-1, with TRBD2 identical over 7 bases. The source material was naive CD4+ T cells from blood. The CDR3 bases are TGTGCCAGCAGCACGGCCAGCGGGGTCTCCTACAATGAGCAGTTCTTC. This gives the protein CASSTASGVSYNEQFF.